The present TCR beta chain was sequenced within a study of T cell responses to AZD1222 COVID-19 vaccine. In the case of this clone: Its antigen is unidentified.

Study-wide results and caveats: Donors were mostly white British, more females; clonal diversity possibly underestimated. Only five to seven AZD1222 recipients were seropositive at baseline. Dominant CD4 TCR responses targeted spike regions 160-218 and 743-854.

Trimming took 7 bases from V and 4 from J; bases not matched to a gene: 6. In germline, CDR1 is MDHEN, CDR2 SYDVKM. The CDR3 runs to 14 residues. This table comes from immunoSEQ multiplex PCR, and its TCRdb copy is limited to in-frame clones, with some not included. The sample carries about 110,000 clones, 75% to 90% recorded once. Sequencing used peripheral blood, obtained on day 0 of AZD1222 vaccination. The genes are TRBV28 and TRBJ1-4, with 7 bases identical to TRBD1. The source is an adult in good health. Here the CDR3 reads CASKDRANNEKLFF. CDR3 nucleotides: TGTGCCAGCAAAGACAGGGCCAATAATGAAAAACTGTTTTTT.